This record covers a single TCR beta chain. The identical CDR3 is also encoded by other nucleotide sequences in the sample. The data stem from a study of radiotherapy plus CTLA-4 blockade in lung cancer. Whole-study context: Disease control was achieved by around 30% of patients, and objective responses by 18%.

The study treated chemo-refractory metastatic non-small-cell lung cancer patients with focal radiation plus ipilimumab CTLA-4 blockade. TCRdb's copy holds only in-frame clones and misses some; the assay was immunoSEQ multiplex PCR. The sample holds more than 90,000 clones, almost 90% seen once. Germline CDR1 SGHNT, CDR2 YYREEE (reference sequence). Trimming took off 4 bases at V and 2 bases at J, with 9 bases between the two ends. The CDR3 covers 13 residues. The specimen comprised peripheral blood, sampled from a patient treated with radiotherapy plus ipilimumab. V is TRBV5-4 and J is TRBJ1-2, with a weak D call TRBD1 (6 bases). The TCR was taken from a human donor with non-small cell lung cancer that progressed on radiotherapy plus ipilimumab. Here the CDR3 DNA reads TGTGCCAGCAGCCTAGGGGGGAACTATGGCTACACCTTC. Residues: CASSLGGNYGYTF.